The 32 T cell receptor beta chains reported below all come from one sample, sequenced in a study of cytomegalovirus exposure and HLA in healthy donors. PCR was performed using 60 Vbeta and 13 Jbeta primers. Using immunoSEQ multiplex PCR, the repertoire was profiled, and TCRdb retains in-frame clones only, with some absent. Altogether 90,000 to 130,000 clones are present, roughly four fifths being singletons, with the ten largest covering approximately 23%. The sample comprised PBMCs. Receptors were obtained from a man aged 25-45 years in good health and CMV-seropositive.

In this sample, this clone turned up once. V is TRBV15 and J is TRBJ2-7; D might be TRBD2 (6 bases). Germline lookup yields CDR1 LNHNV and CDR2 YYDKDF (reference sequence). This CDR3 region has 15 residues. CDR3 sequence: CAASREWGAGPEQYV. The CDR3 DNA reads TGTGCCGCCAGCAGAGAATGGGGCGCGGGACCCGAGCAGTACGTC.

This chain uses TRBV15 with TRBJ2-1; possible D gene TRBD2, 6 bases. The length of the CDR3 is 14 residues. Germline V gene lookup returns CDR1 LNHNV and CDR2 YYDKDF (reference sequence). V lost 2 bases to trimming and J lost 4 bases, with 9 bases between them. In DNA, the CDR3 is TGTGCCACCAGCAGATTAGCGGCGTACAATGAGCAGTTCTTC. Protein product: CATSRLAAYNEQFF.

The chain links TRBV6-1 to TRBJ2-5; D uncertain. The CDR3 covers 15 residues. V was pared by 2 bases and J by 2 bases, with 12 bases between. Germline assignment: CDR1 MNHNS and CDR2 SASEGT. For the CDR3, the DNA is TGTGCCAGCAGTGAATATAGACTGACGCAAGAGACCCAGTACTTC. It is translated as CASSEYRLTQETQYF.

This chain links TRBV2 with TRBJ1-1; tentative D call: TRBD1 (5 bases). The CDR3 runs to 13 residues. Trimming took 1 base from V and 5 from J, leaving 8 bases between them. In germline, CDR1 is SNHLY, CDR2 FYNNEI. The CDR3 DNA is TGTGCCAGCAGTGAAGAGGGGATGACTGAAGCTTTCTTT. Protein product: CASSEEGMTEAFF. Complete variable domain (other parts from reference TRBV2 and TRBJ1-1): EPEVTQTPSHQVTQMGQEVILRCVPISNHLYFYWYRQILGQKVEFLVSFYNNEISEKSEIFDDQFSVERPDGSNFTLKIRSTKLEDSAMYFCASSEEGMTEAFFGQGTRLTVV.

In this sample, this clone turned up once. This sequence joins TRBV6-5 and TRBJ2-2; weak D call: TRBD1 (6 bases). The CDR3 is made up of 15 amino acids. V was trimmed by 5 bases and J by 1 base, leaving 11 bases between them. Germline loops: CDR1 MNHEY, CDR2 SVGAGI. The CDR3: CASSRLTGNTGELFF. The CDR3 nucleotides are TGTGCCAGCAGTCGCCTGACAGGGAACACCGGGGAGCTGTTTTTT.

The gene calls are TRBV7-9 and TRBJ2-1; 14 bases are a match to TRBD2. Germline CDR1 SEHNR, CDR2 FQNEAQ (reference sequence). Losses at the gene ends were 6 bases for V and 1 base for J; bases not matched to a gene: 2. This CDR3 comprises 16 residues. CDR3 DNA sequence: TGTGCCAGCAGGGGGACTAGCGGGAGTTCCTACAATGAGCAGTTCTTC. It specifies CASRGTSGSSYNEQFF.

About this clone: The junction does not match germline at one end; this may be a read error. The chain recombines TRBV10-3 with TRBJ2-5, with a tentative D call TRBD2 (5 bases). Germline CDR1 and CDR2: ENHRY and SYGVKD. The CDR3 contains 15 residues. CDR3 loop: CAISGGGPAQGTQYF. The CDR3 DNA is TGTGCCATCAGTGGTGGCGGGCCGGCCCAAGGGACCCAGTACTTC.

The CDR3 sequence is CASSDRTAKANSPLHF. In nucleotides, the CDR3 is TGCGCCAGCAGCGACCGGACAGCCAAGGCTAATTCACCCCTCCACTTT. J is TRBJ1-6 and V is TRBV4-1; D might be TRBD1 (6 bases). Germline assignment: CDR1 MGHRA and CDR2 YSYEKL. The CDR3 contains 16 residues. V dropped 5 bases and J dropped 6 bases, with 17 bases sitting between them.

The chain links TRBV28 to TRBJ2-3, with TRBD1 matching 7 bases. The V gene end was trimmed by 2 bases and the J gene end by 1 base; junction bases not matched to a gene: 0. CDR1 and CDR2 from the germline V gene are MDHEN and SYDVKM. The CDR3 consists of 14 residues. In DNA, the CDR3 is TGTGCCAGCAGTTTACAGGGGGGCACAGATACGCAGTATTTT. This gives the protein CASSLQGGTDTQYF.

This clone was seen once. The rearrangement joins TRBV27 to TRBJ2-5; 7 bases fit TRBD1. The CDR3 runs to 15 residues. The trim removed 5 bases at V and 1 base at J, leaving 7 bases unmatched. Germline lookup yields CDR1 MNHEY and CDR2 SMNVEV (reference sequence). In DNA form, the CDR3 reads TGTGCCAGCAGTCCACTAGGGACAGTCCAAGAGACCCAGTACTTC. It translates to CASSPLGTVQETQYF.

The V gene is TRBV6-1, the J gene TRBJ1-2; a possible D gene is TRBD1 (5 bases). V lost 7 bases and J 2 bases, leaving 14 bases between the germline ends. Germline lookup yields CDR1 MNHNS and CDR2 SASEGT. The CDR3 totals 14 residues. The chain's CDR3 is CASTAVRANYGYTF. For the CDR3, the DNA is TGTGCCAGCACTGCGGTCAGGGCGAACTATGGCTACACCTTC.

The gene calls are TRBV7-2 and TRBJ2-5, with no clear D. The length of the CDR3 is 12 residues. V lost 0 bases, J lost 5 bases, and 4 bases lay in between. CDR1 SGHTA and CDR2 FQGNSA come from the germline V gene. Written as DNA, the CDR3 is TGTGCCAGCAGCTTAGCGCAGGAGACCCAGTACTTC. Translated, it gives CASSLAQETQYF.

V and J are TRBV9 and TRBJ1-2, with 7 positions matching TRBD1. The CDR3 length is 15 residues. Germline V gene sequence: CDR1 SGDLS, CDR2 YYNGEE. The trim removed 3 bases at V and 4 bases at J, leaving 9 bases unmatched. The CDR3 reads CASSAGQAITYGYTF. CDR3 nucleotide sequence: TGTGCCAGCAGCGCCGGACAGGCGATTACCTATGGCTACACCTTC.

The DNA for the CDR3 is TGTGCCTGGAGTGTACTAGTAGTCCACGAGCAGTACTTC. Amino acid sequence: CAWSVLVVHEQYF. V and J are TRBV30 and TRBJ2-7, with D possibly matching TRBD2 (5 bases). The CDR3 is 13 amino acids. In germline, CDR1 is GTSNPN, CDR2 SVGIG (reference sequence). The germline V and J ends were trimmed by 0 bases and 5 bases, with 11 bases remaining between them.

This CDR3 is CASSLGRVSTSGLSQFF. The CDR3, as DNA: TGTGCCAGCAGCTTGGGGAGGGTGTCGACTAGCGGCCTCTCCCAGTTCTTC. The chain joins TRBV5-4 to TRBJ2-1; 9 bases map to TRBD2. The germline V gene has CDR1 SGHNT and CDR2 YYREEE (reference sequence). This CDR3 is built from 17 residues. V dropped 0 bases and J dropped 13; count of bases not matched to a gene: 17. The full variable domain, rest sourced from reference TRBV5-4 and TRBJ2-1, is ETGVTQSPTHLIKTRGQQVTLRCSSQSGHNTVSWYQQALGQGPQFIFQYYREEENGRGNFPPRFSGLQFPNYSSELNVNALELDDSALYLCASSLGRVSTSGLSQFFGPGTRLTVL.

The genes are TRBV20-1 and TRBJ1-1; no clear D. The V and J ends lost 3 bases and 5 bases respectively, with 7 bases between them. CDR1 DFQATT and CDR2 SNEGSKA come from the germline V gene (reference sequence). The length of the CDR3 is 11 residues. The CDR3 nucleotides read TGCAGTGCTAGTCAGTGGACTGAAGCTTTCTTT. Translating gives CSASQWTEAFF.

The rearrangement joins TRBV13 to TRBJ2-5; 7 positions match TRBD1. With 5 bases clipped from V and 3 bases from J, the junction kept 15 bases outside the gene matches. The CDR3 length is 17 residues. Germline lookup yields CDR1 PRHDT and CDR2 FYEKMQ (reference sequence). This CDR3 reads CASSPLGERGREETQYF. The CDR3 bases are TGTGCCAGCAGCCCATTAGGGGAGAGGGGGCGCGAAGAGACCCAGTACTTC.

A few counts support this clone. V usage is TRBV19 and J usage is TRBJ1-1; D gene unclear. This CDR3 spans 14 amino acids. V lost 10 bases, J lost 5 bases, and 20 bases lay in between. CDR1 LNHDA and CDR2 SQIVND come from the germline V gene (reference sequence). The DNA for the CDR3 is TGTGCCACGGGGTCCCCAAGATGGGAGACTGAAGCTTTCTTT. Translation: CATGSPRWETEAFF.

This chain links TRBV5-4 with TRBJ1-5, with D possibly being TRBD1 (5 bases). Trimming took 2 bases from V and 4 from J, leaving 13 bases between them. This CDR3 is built from 15 residues. CDR1 is SGHNT, CDR2 YYREEE, per germline (reference sequence). CDR3 residues: CASSFWGRPNQPQHF. Here the CDR3 DNA reads TGTGCCAGCAGCTTTTGGGGCAGGCCTAATCAGCCCCAGCATTTT.

V is TRBV27 and J is TRBJ1-5; 10 bases are a match to TRBD1. The length of the CDR3 is 16 residues. CDR1 is MNHEY, CDR2 SMNVEV, per germline (reference sequence). V lost 6 bases, J lost 5 bases, and 10 bases stayed unmatched. CDR3 region: CASSKTGGNRDQPQHF. The CDR3 DNA is TGTGCCAGCAGCAAGACAGGGGGCAATCGGGATCAGCCCCAGCATTTT.

Note on this clone: One end of the junction does not line up with germline, which may come from a read error. The chain joins TRBV7-9 to TRBJ1-1; possible D gene TRBD1, 5 bases. The CDR3 consists of 17 residues. Germline V gene sequence: CDR1 SEHNR, CDR2 FQNEAQ (reference sequence). Here the CDR3 DNA reads TGTTCCAGCAGCTTAAGTCATCGGGGGGATTGGGGCATAGAAGCTTTCTTT. This sequence encodes CSSSLSHRGDWGIEAFF.

The rearrangement uses TRBV27 and TRBJ2-2, with 9 positions matching TRBD2. Germline CDR1 reads MNHEY; CDR2 reads SMNVEV (reference sequence). Trimming took 2 bases from V and 3 from J; bases not matched to a gene: 10. This CDR3 spans 18 amino acids. The CDR3 sequence is CASSLRGWRGGDTGELFF. The CDR3 nucleotides are TGTGCCAGCAGTTTAAGGGGGTGGCGGGGGGGCGACACCGGGGAGCTGTTTTTT.

In its sample, this clone was seen a few times. The chain links TRBV6-6 to TRBJ1-1, with D perhaps TRBD1 (6 bases). In germline, CDR1 is MNHNY, CDR2 SVGAGI (reference sequence). This CDR3 has 13 residues. V shed 5 bases and J shed 1 base, with 8 bases lying between them. This CDR3 is CASSTQGNTEAFF. CDR3 in DNA: TGTGCCAGCAGTACACAGGGGAACACTGAAGCTTTCTTT.

This chain connects TRBV6-4 to TRBJ2-2, with 7 bases that match TRBD1. The junction had 6 bases not matched to a gene; V was cut back by 4 bases and J by 4 bases. The V gene's germline CDR1 is MRHNA and CDR2 SNTAGT. This CDR3 comprises 15 residues. The CDR3 protein is CASSVEGASTGELFF. The CDR3 DNA is TGTGCCAGCAGTGTCGAGGGGGCGAGCACCGGGGAGCTGTTTTTT.

CDR3 sequence: CSVEEGATEAFF. As DNA, the CDR3 is TGCAGCGTTGAAGAGGGGGCCACTGAAGCTTTCTTT. This chain connects TRBV29-1 to TRBJ1-1, with D perhaps TRBD1 (6 bases). The CDR3 spans 12 residues. Trimming removed 0 bases at V and 4 bases at J, with 6 bases between. CDR1 is SQVTM, CDR2 ANQGSEA, per germline.

This clone was picked up one time. The V call is TRBV13, the J call TRBJ2-1, with a weak D call TRBD1 (5 bases). The V gene's germline CDR1 is PRHDT and CDR2 FYEKMQ (reference sequence). Trimming cost V 2 bases and J 7 bases, with 9 bases left between them. The CDR3 covers 13 residues. Here the CDR3 DNA reads TGTGCCAGCAGCTTACAGGGATGGAATGAGCAGTTCTTC. Translation gives CASSLQGWNEQFF.

This clone has a single count. The genes are TRBV5-1 and TRBJ1-2; the D is unclear. Germline loops: CDR1 SGHRS, CDR2 YFSETQ. The CDR3 totals 14 residues. V was shortened by 4 bases and J by 7 bases, with 17 bases between the two germline ends. CDR3 coding DNA: TGCGCCAGCAGCATGATCCCGATGGAGGGTGGCTACACCTTC. Its translation: CASSMIPMEGGYTF.

This clone was observed a single time. This CDR3 reads CATSDRGLLSFWEQYV. In DNA form, the CDR3 reads TGTGCCACCAGCGATCGAGGTCTCCTCTCCTTTTGGGAGCAGTACGTC. This rearrangement joins TRBV15 to TRBJ2-7, with D unclear. Germline V gives CDR1 LNHNV, CDR2 YYDKDF (reference sequence). The CDR3 contains 16 residues. Trimming removed 5 bases from V and 7 bases from J, with 24 bases in between.

The chain uses TRBV11-3 and TRBJ2-1; 12 bases agree with TRBD2. This CDR3 comprises 15 residues. Germline V gives CDR1 SGHNT, CDR2 YENEEA. V lost 4 bases, J lost 6 bases, and 4 bases stayed unmatched. The CDR3 is CASSYGLAGPNEQFF. In nucleotides, the CDR3 is TGTGCCAGCAGCTACGGACTAGCGGGGCCCAATGAGCAGTTCTTC.

The chain combines TRBV7-9 with TRBJ2-6, with 7 bases that match TRBD1. V lost 4 bases and J lost 0; bases outside the gene matches: 6. The V gene's germline CDR1 is SEHNR and CDR2 FQNEAQ (reference sequence). This CDR3 contains 17 residues. CDR3 protein: CASSWRTGHSGANVLTF. In nucleotides, the CDR3 is TGTGCCAGCAGCTGGCGGACAGGTCACTCTGGGGCCAACGTCCTGACTTTC.

The CDR3 protein is CASSVGRGSGNEQFF. DNA of the CDR3: TGTGCCAGCAGCGTAGGACGGGGTTCAGGTAATGAGCAGTTCTTC. V is TRBV9 and J is TRBJ2-1; tentative D call: TRBD2 (5 bases). The CDR3 is made up of 15 amino acids. Germline lookup yields CDR1 SGDLS and CDR2 YYNGEE. The V and J ends lost 0 bases and 7 bases respectively, with 14 bases between them.

The chain recombines TRBV2 with TRBJ2-1; TRBD2 is a possible D gene (6 bases). The germline V gene has CDR1 SNHLY and CDR2 FYNNEI. The CDR3 is 15 amino acids. V gave up 6 bases and J gave up 0 bases, with 12 bases separating them. CDR3 DNA: TGTGCCAGCAGAGACGGGAGAAGCTCCTACAATGAGCAGTTCTTC. Residues: CASRDGRSSYNEQFF.